The rows below give T cell receptor beta chains drawn from one sample of a study of T cell responses to AZD1222 COVID-19 vaccine. Profiling relied on immunoSEQ multiplex PCR, and the TCRdb table lists in-frame clones only, not all of them. The table records about 150,000 clones, approximately 90% of them present only once. The sample was peripheral blood, taken 28 days after the second AZD1222 dose. These receptors were taken from an adult who received the AZD1222 COVID-19 vaccine. Both conserved end residues are part of each CDR3. Fields, in order: CDR3 protein, CDR3 DNA, J gene, clone size, V gene, D gene. The D gene is left open where the match is weak. Rows give clone size only sometimes, using once, few, many, or a class for an expanded clone.

CANLPGQVRETQYF,TGTGCCAATCTACCGGGACAGGTGAGGGAGACCCAGTACTTC,TRBJ2-5,once,TRBV24-1,TRBD1
CASSSGTGSDEQFF,TGTGCCAGCAGCTCCGGGACAGGGTCGGACGAGCAGTTCTTC,TRBJ2-1,NA,TRBV5-4,TRBD1
CSVERFFLDTQYF,TGCAGCGTTGAACGGTTCTTCTTGGATACGCAGTATTTT,TRBJ2-3,NA,TRBV29-1,NA
CASSELGGVGTEAFF,TGTGCCAGCAGTGAATTGGGGGGAGTTGGCACTGAAGCTTTCTTT,TRBJ1-1,once,TRBV25-1,NA
CASSEQNTGELFF,TGTGCCAGCAGTGAACAGAACACCGGGGAGCTGTTTTTT,TRBJ2-2,NA,TRBV25-1,NA
CSASKAESVYGYTF,TGCAGTGCTAGTAAGGCAGAGTCAGTCTATGGCTACACCTTC,TRBJ1-2,NA,TRBV20-1,NA
CASSLGTRVGEGPTYEQYF,TGTGCCAGCAGCTTAGGGACGAGGGTCGGGGAGGGGCCGACCTACGAGCAGTACTTC,TRBJ2-7,NA,TRBV7-8,TRBD2
CASSDAGTETQYF,TGTGCCAGCAGTGATGCGGGGACAGAGACCCAGTACTTC,TRBJ2-5,NA,TRBV25-1,NA
CASSPAASGAYNEQFF,TGTGCCAGCAGTCCTGCGGCTAGCGGGGCTTACAATGAGCAGTTCTTC,TRBJ2-1,NA,TRBV5-6,TRBD2
CASRQDRGLGDTQYF,TGTGCCAGCAGGCAAGACAGGGGGCTGGGAGATACGCAGTATTTT,TRBJ2-3,NA,TRBV28,TRBD1
CASSHGQGGIELEAFF,TGTGCCAGCAGCCATGGACAGGGAGGGATAGAATTGGAAGCTTTCTTT,TRBJ1-1,NA,TRBV3-1/TRBV3-2,TRBD1
CASGAGGSAFF,TGTGCCAGCGGAGCAGGGGGTTCAGCTTTCTTT,TRBJ1-1,NA,TRBV9,TRBD1
CATSRVRAGNYGYTF,TGTGCCACCAGCAGAGTCAGGGCAGGGAACTATGGCTACACCTTC,TRBJ1-2,NA,TRBV15,NA
CASSRATWSYNSPLHF,TGTGCCAGCAGCCGCGCGACATGGTCCTATAATTCACCCCTCCACTTT,TRBJ1-6,NA,TRBV28,NA
CASSPPGLAENEQFF,TGTGCCAGCAGTCCACCGGGACTAGCGGAAAATGAGCAGTTCTTC,TRBJ2-1,NA,TRBV28,TRBD2
CASSSPEKLFF,TGTGCCAGCAGCTCCCCTGAAAAACTGTTTTTT,TRBJ1-4,NA,TRBV11-2,NA
CASSLNRDSTQYF,TGTGCCAGCAGCCTTAACCGGGACTCCACCCAGTACTTC,TRBJ2-5,NA,TRBV3-1/TRBV3-2,NA
CSVENGYYGYTF,TGCAGCGTTGAGAACGGATACTATGGCTACACCTTC,TRBJ1-2,NA,TRBV29-1,NA
CASSESERAGLNEQFF,TGCGCCAGCAGTGAGTCGGAGCGAGCGGGATTAAATGAGCAGTTCTTC,TRBJ2-1,NA,TRBV10-1,TRBD2
CASRPSGGSSEQYF,TGTGCCAGCAGGCCTAGCGGCGGTTCCTCCGAGCAGTACTTC,TRBJ2-7,NA,TRBV3-1/TRBV3-2,TRBD2
CASSPGRGGLDTQYF,TGTGCCAGCAGCCCCGGGCGGGGGGGTTTGGATACGCAGTATTTT,TRBJ2-3,NA,TRBV19,TRBD2
CASSPRTGHTGELFF,TGTGCCAGCAGCCCCCGGACAGGGCACACCGGGGAGCTGTTTTTT,TRBJ2-2,NA,TRBV9,TRBD1
CASSSGDYGYTF,TGCGCCAGCAGCTCGGGAGACTATGGCTACACCTTC,TRBJ1-2,NA,TRBV5-1,NA
CASSFNTGELFF,TGTGCCAGCAGCTTTAACACCGGGGAGCTGTTTTTT,TRBJ2-2,NA,TRBV27,NA
CASSFWANSYNEQFF,TGTGCCAGCAGCTTTTGGGCCAATTCCTACAATGAGCAGTTCTTC,TRBJ2-1,NA,TRBV7-8,NA
CASSLTGLAGVSGELFF,TGTGCCAGCAGCTTAACGGGGCTAGCGGGAGTCTCCGGGGAGCTGTTTTTT,TRBJ2-2,NA,TRBV7-3,TRBD2
CASSKTNSPLHF,TGTGCCAGCAGCAAGACAAACTCACCCCTCCACTTT,TRBJ1-6,NA,TRBV27,NA
CASSFNSGYTDTQYF,TGTGCCAGCAGCTTTAACTCAGGTTACACAGATACGCAGTATTTT,TRBJ2-3,NA,TRBV5-4,NA
CASRGDRSNQPQHF,TGTGCCAGCAGAGGGGACAGAAGCAATCAGCCCCAGCATTTT,TRBJ1-5,NA,TRBV2,TRBD1
CASSLRGPGSEAFF,TGTGCCAGCAGCTTAAGGGGTCCAGGGTCTGAAGCTTTCTTT,TRBJ1-1,NA,TRBV7-2,NA
CASSSRAGLNTEAFF,TGTGCCAGCAGCTCCCGAGCAGGCTTGAACACTGAAGCTTTCTTT,TRBJ1-1,NA,TRBV9,NA
CASSYQENTEAFF,TGTGCCAGCAGCTACCAGGAGAACACTGAAGCTTTCTTT,TRBJ1-1,NA,TRBV12-3/TRBV12-4,NA
CATSRDRLGGGFRYGYTF,TGTGCCACCAGCAGAGATCGACTGGGGGGGGGATTTAGATATGGCTACACCTTC,TRBJ1-2,NA,TRBV15,NA
CASSANDVALSTDTQYF,TGTGCCAGCAGTGCTAATGATGTGGCCCTAAGCACAGATACGCAGTATTTT,TRBJ2-3,NA,TRBV6-2/TRBV6-3,NA
CASSDSGYTQYF,TGCGCCAGCAGTGATAGCGGGTATACGCAGTATTTT,TRBJ2-3,NA,TRBV10-1,TRBD2
CSVQTGDEQYF,TGCAGCGTTCAGACAGGGGACGAGCAGTACTTC,TRBJ2-7,NA,TRBV29-1,TRBD1
CASSLWVANEQFF,TGTGCCAGCAGCTTGTGGGTTGCAAATGAGCAGTTCTTC,TRBJ2-1,NA,TRBV5-6,NA
CASSLPGQGAGYGYTF,TGCGCCAGCAGCTTGCCGGGACAGGGGGCAGGATATGGCTACACCTTC,TRBJ1-2,NA,TRBV5-1,TRBD1
CASSEQSGNTIYF,TGCGCCAGCAGTGAACAATCTGGAAACACCATATATTTT,TRBJ1-3,few,TRBV10-1,NA
CASSEFRRLGEKLFF,TGTGCCAGCAGTGAATTTCGAAGGCTGGGGGAAAAACTGTTTTTT,TRBJ1-4,NA,TRBV2,NA
CASGIYRGTEAFF,TGTGCTAGTGGTATCTACAGGGGCACTGAAGCTTTCTTT,TRBJ1-1,NA,TRBV12-5,TRBD1
CASSLGGPGLWYGYTF,TGTGCCAGTAGTCTCGGAGGTCCAGGCCTATGGTATGGCTACACCTTC,TRBJ1-2,NA,TRBV19,NA
CASSLTGAPYEQYF,TGTGCCAGCAGCCTAACAGGGGCCCCCTACGAGCAGTACTTC,TRBJ2-7,NA,TRBV7-3,TRBD1
CASSPTTPQETDTQYF,TGTGCCAGCAGCCCGACGACGCCCCAGGAGACAGATACGCAGTATTTT,TRBJ2-3,NA,TRBV7-9,NA
CASSLAFDYWNSGANVLTF,TGTGCCAGCAGCTTGGCCTTTGACTATTGGAACTCTGGGGCCAACGTCCTGACTTTC,TRBJ2-6,NA,TRBV5-4,NA
CASSAMGQRGTDTQYF,TGTGCCAGCAGCGCCATGGGACAGCGGGGCACAGATACGCAGTATTTT,TRBJ2-3,once,TRBV5-6,NA
CASSETVATNEKLFF,TGTGCCAGCAGTGAGACAGTTGCAACTAATGAAAAACTGTTTTTT,TRBJ1-4,NA,TRBV6-1,NA
CASSLVGQRGSGTDTQYF,TGTGCCAGCAGTTTAGTGGGGCAGAGGGGTTCGGGCACAGATACGCAGTATTTT,TRBJ2-3,NA,TRBV28,NA
CASSQDQGVPSSFF,TGTGCCAGCAGCCAAGATCAGGGGGTCCCGTCGTCTTTTTTT,TRBJ1-4,NA,TRBV4-2,TRBD1
CASSFNYGYTF,TGTGCCAGCAGCTTTAACTATGGCTACACCTTC,TRBJ1-2,NA,TRBV12-3/TRBV12-4,NA
CASLGGGDNSPLHF,TGTGCCAGCCTCGGCGGCGGAGATAATTCACCCCTCCACTTT,TRBJ1-6,once,TRBV6-5,NA
CASSPTRQNEQFF,TGTGCCAGCAGCCCAACTAGACAGAATGAGCAGTTCTTC,TRBJ2-1,NA,TRBV7-3,NA
CASSYGTGSSQYF,TGTGCCAGCAGTTATGGGACAGGGTCTTCGCAGTACTTC,TRBJ2-5,NA,TRBV6-5,TRBD1
CASSQVGTEAFF,TGTGCCAGCAGCCAGGTCGGGACTGAAGCTTTCTTT,TRBJ1-1,NA,TRBV6-5,NA
CATSQGQGVGYGYTF,TGTGCCACCAGTCAGGGACAGGGTGTGGGATATGGCTACACCTTC,TRBJ1-2,NA,TRBV24-1,TRBD1